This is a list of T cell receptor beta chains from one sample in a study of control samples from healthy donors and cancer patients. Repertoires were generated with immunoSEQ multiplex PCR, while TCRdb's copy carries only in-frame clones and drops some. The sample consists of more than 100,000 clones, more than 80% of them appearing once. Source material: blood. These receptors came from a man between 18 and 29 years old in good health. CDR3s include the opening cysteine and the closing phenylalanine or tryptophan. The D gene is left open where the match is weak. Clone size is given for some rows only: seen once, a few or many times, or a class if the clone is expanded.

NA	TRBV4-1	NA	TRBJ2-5	CASSQGGYETQYF	TGCGCCAGCAGCCAAGGGGGGTACGAGACCCAGTACTTC
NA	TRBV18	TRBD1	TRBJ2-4	CASSRQGAENIQYF	TGTGCCAGCTCCCGACAGGGGGCGGAAAACATTCAGTACTTC
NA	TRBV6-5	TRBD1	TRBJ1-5	CAHNTDRVGQPQHF	TGTGCCCACAACACGGACAGGGTGGGGCAGCCCCAGCATTTT
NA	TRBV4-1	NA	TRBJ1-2	CASSQGEGNYGYTF	TGCGCCAGCAGCCAAGGAGAGGGTAACTATGGCTACACCTTC
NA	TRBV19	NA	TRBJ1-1	CASSRGTVPTEAFF	TGTGCCAGTAGTAGGGGGACGGTCCCCACTGAAGCTTTCTTT
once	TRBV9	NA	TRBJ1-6	CASSADQGNYNSPLHF	TGTGCCAGCAGCGCCGACCAGGGGAACTATAATTCACCCCTCCACTTT
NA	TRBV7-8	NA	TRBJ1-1	CASSLPANTEAFF	TGTGCCAGCAGCCTTCCCGCCAACACTGAAGCTTTCTTT
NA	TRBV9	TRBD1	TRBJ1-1	CASSKDRAGTEAFF	TGTGCCAGCAGCAAGGACAGGGCGGGCACTGAAGCTTTCTTT
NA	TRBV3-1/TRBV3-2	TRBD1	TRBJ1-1	CASSQWDRVYTEAFF	TGTGCCAGCAGCCAATGGGACAGGGTGTACACTGAAGCTTTCTTT
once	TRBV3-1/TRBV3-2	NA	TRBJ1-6	CASSQESPLYNSPLHF	TGTGCCAGCAGCCAAGAGTCCCCTCTTTATAATTCACCCCTCCACTTT
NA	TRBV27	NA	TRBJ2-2	CASSYGISGELFF	TGTGCCAGCAGTTACGGGATCTCCGGGGAGCTGTTTTTT
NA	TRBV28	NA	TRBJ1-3	CASGWGDTIYF	TGTGCCAGCGGTTGGGGGGACACCATATATTTT
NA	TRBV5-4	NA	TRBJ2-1	CASSLLAGPTYNEQFF	TGTGCCAGCAGCTTGTTGGCAGGACCTACATACAATGAGCAGTTCTTC
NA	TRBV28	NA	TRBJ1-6	CASSQLGVFSPLHF	TGTGCCAGCAGCCAGCTGGGGGTTTTTTCACCCCTCCACTTT
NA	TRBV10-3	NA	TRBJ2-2	CAISELDRYNTGELFF	TGTGCCATCAGTGAGTTGGACAGATATAACACCGGGGAGCTGTTTTTT
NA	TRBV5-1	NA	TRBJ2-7	CASSPSGGGYEQYF	TGCGCCAGCAGCCCAAGTGGGGGCGGGTACGAGCAGTACTTC
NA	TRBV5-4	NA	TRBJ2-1	CATLGNNEQFF	TGTGCCACCCTTGGGAACAATGAGCAGTTCTTC
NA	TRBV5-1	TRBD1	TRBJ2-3	CASSATGFSTDTQYF	TGCGCCAGCAGCGCGACAGGGTTTAGCACAGATACGCAGTATTTT
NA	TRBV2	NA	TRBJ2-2	CASSWGREGTGELFF	TGTGCCAGCAGCTGGGGGCGCGAAGGCACCGGGGAGCTGTTTTTT
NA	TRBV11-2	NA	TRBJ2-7	CASSLVGGEQYF	TGTGCCAGCAGCCTCGTTGGGGGGGAGCAGTACTTC
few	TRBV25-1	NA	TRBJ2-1	CASSEYIPGNEQFF	TGTGCCAGCAGTGAATATATACCAGGGAATGAGCAGTTCTTC
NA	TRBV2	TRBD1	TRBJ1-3	CASNGQGVSGNTIYF	TGTGCCAGCAATGGACAGGGAGTCTCGGGAAACACCATATATTTT
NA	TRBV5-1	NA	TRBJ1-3	CASSPQAGSGNTIYF	TGCGCCAGCAGCCCGCAGGCGGGGAGTGGAAACACCATATATTTT
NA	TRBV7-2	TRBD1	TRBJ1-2	CASSPYGQGYGYTF	TGTGCCAGCAGCCCCTATGGACAGGGCTATGGCTACACCTTC
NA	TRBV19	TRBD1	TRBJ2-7	CASSIWTGSSYEQYF	TGTGCCAGTAGTATCTGGACAGGGTCGTCCTACGAGCAGTACTTC
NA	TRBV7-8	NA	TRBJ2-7	CASRGRELKNYEQYF	TGTGCCAGCAGGGGCCGGGAGCTTAAGAACTACGAGCAGTACTTC
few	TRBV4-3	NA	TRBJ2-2	CASSQVATGELFF	TGCGCCAGCAGCCAAGTCGCAACCGGGGAGCTGTTTTTT
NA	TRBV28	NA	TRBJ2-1	CASSLGYNEQFF	TGTGCCAGCAGTTTGGGTTACAATGAGCAGTTCTTC
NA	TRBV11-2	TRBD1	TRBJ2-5	CASTTRQGPGETQYF	TGTGCCAGCACCACGAGACAGGGACCCGGTGAGACCCAGTACTTC
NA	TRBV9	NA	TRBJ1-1	CASSTGTAEAFF	TGTGCCAGCAGCACAGGGACGGCTGAAGCTTTCTTT
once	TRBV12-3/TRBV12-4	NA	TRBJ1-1	CASSRMNTEAFF	TGTGCCAGCAGTCGTATGAACACTGAAGCTTTCTTT
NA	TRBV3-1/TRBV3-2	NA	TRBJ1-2	CASSLTGSEGYTF	TGTGCCAGCAGCCTAACAGGGTCTGAGGGCTACACCTTC
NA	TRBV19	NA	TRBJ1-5	CASSIGNQPQHF	TGTGCCAGTAGTATAGGGAATCAGCCCCAGCATTTT
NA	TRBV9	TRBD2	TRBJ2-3	CASSVGRAGGWADTQYF	TGTGCCAGCAGCGTAGGACGAGCGGGAGGGTGGGCAGATACGCAGTATTTT
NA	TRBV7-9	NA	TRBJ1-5	CASIPGAIDQPQHF	TGTGCCAGCATCCCCGGGGCAATTGATCAGCCCCAGCATTTT
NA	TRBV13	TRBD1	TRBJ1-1	CASSLIPGQGMNTEAFF	TGTGCCAGCAGCTTAATCCCGGGACAGGGAATGAACACTGAAGCTTTCTTT
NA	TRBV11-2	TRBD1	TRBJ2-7	CASSTQRTGKFYEQYF	TGTGCCAGCAGCACACAGCGGACAGGGAAGTTCTACGAGCAGTACTTC
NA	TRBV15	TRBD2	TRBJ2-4	CATSRDPISGRVAKNIQYF	TGTGCCACCAGCAGAGATCCAATTAGCGGGAGGGTAGCCAAAAACATTCAGTACTTC
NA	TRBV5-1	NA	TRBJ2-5	CASSLLSERETQYF	TGCGCCAGCAGCTTGTTATCGGAACGAGAGACCCAGTACTTC
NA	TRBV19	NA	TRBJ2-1	CASRPGAGVGSYNEQFF	TGTGCCAGTAGGCCAGGCGCCGGGGTAGGGTCCTACAATGAGCAGTTCTTC
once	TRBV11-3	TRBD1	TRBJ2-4	CASSLDWTGEAKNIQYF	TGTGCCAGCAGCTTAGATTGGACAGGTGAGGCCAAAAACATTCAGTACTTC
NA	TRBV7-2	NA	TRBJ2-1	CASSLLVGARGEQFF	TGTGCCAGCAGCTTATTAGTAGGGGCTCGGGGTGAGCAGTTCTTC
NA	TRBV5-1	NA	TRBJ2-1	CASSRQTGSSYNEQFF	TGCGCCAGCAGCCGACAGACGGGGAGCTCCTACAATGAGCAGTTCTTC
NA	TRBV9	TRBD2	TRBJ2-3	CASRGTSGREGTDTQYF	TGTGCCAGCAGGGGGACTAGCGGGAGAGAGGGCACAGATACGCAGTATTTT
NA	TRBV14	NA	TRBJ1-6	CASSPLGGFDSPLHF	TGTGCCAGCAGCCCACTCGGGGGGTTCGATTCACCCCTCCACTTT
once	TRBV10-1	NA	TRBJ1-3	CASSESSAGNTIYF	TGCGCCAGCAGTGAGTCCTCCGCTGGAAACACCATATATTTT
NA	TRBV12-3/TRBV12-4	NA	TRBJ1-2	CASSLEGSDGYTF	TGTGCCAGCAGTTTGGAGGGATCAGATGGCTACACCTTC
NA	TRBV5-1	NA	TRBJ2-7	CASSLVYESSYEQYF	TGCGCCAGCAGCTTGGTCTACGAAAGCTCCTACGAGCAGTACTTC
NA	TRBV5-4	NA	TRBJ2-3	CASSLVPSSSTDTQYF	TGTGCCAGCAGCTTGGTCCCGTCCTCTAGCACAGATACGCAGTATTTT
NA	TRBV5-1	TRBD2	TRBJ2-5	CASSGKLADLQETQYF	TGCGCCAGCAGCGGGAAACTAGCGGATCTCCAAGAGACCCAGTACTTC
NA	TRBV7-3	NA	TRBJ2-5	CASSLSSEETQYF	TGTGCCAGCAGCTTATCCTCAGAAGAGACCCAGTACTTC